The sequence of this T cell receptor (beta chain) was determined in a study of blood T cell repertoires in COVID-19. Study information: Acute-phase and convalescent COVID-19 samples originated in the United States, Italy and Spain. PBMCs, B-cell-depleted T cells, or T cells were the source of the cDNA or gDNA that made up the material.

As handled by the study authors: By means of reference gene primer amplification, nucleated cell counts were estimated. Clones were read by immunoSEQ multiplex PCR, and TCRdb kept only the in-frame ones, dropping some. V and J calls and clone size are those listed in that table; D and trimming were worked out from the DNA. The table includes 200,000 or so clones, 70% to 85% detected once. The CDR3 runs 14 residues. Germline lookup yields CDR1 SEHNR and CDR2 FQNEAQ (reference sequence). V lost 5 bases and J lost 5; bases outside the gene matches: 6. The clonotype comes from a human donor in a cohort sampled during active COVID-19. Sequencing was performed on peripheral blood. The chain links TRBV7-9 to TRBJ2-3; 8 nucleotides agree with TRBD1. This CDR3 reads CASSDGQGLDTQYF. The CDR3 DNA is TGTGCCAGCAGCGACGGACAGGGACTAGATACGCAGTATTTT.